One and the same sample provided the 17 T cell receptor beta chains below, sequenced in a study of blood T cell repertoires in COVID-19. Profiled with immunoSEQ multiplex PCR; TCRdb holds only in-frame clones, not every one. In the table there are 120,000 or so clones, approximately 81% of which are singletons. Sequenced input: peripheral blood. These receptors all stem from a man between 35 and 55 years old with active or convalescent COVID-19.

This clone was counted a single time. This rearrangement joins TRBV12-3 or TRBV12-4 to TRBJ1-6; D not resolved. The CDR3 length is 12 residues. With 5 bases removed from V and 6 bases from J, the gap between germline ends came to 5 bases. The CDR3 here is CASSLSNSPLHF. The CDR3 nucleotides are TGTGCCAGCAGTCTTAGTAATTCACCCCTCCACTTT.

The rearrangement joins TRBV19 to TRBJ2-3; 8 nucleotides line up with TRBD2. Germline-derived CDR1 and CDR2 are LNHDA and SQIVND (reference sequence). With 10 bases clipped from V and 2 bases from J, the junction kept 11 bases outside the gene matches. The CDR3 consists of 15 residues. The CDR3 nucleotides are TGTGCCACCTCTAAGCGGGGGACCTACACAGATACGCAGTATTTT. It encodes CATSKRGTYTDTQYF.

The chain uses TRBV5-1 and TRBJ1-4, with no clear D. Germline V lookup: CDR1 SGHRS, CDR2 YFSETQ. Trimming took off 4 bases at V and 0 bases at J, with 16 bases between the two ends. The CDR3 loop spans 17 amino acids. The CDR3 spells CASSPSGRAATNEKLFF. CDR3 DNA sequence: TGCGCCAGCAGCCCGAGCGGTAGAGCGGCAACTAATGAAAAACTGTTTTTT. Full variable domain (missing parts from reference TRBV5-1 and TRBJ1-4): KAGVTQTPRYLIKTRGQQVTLSCSPISGHRSVSWYQQTPGQGLQFLFEYFSETQRNKGNFPGRFSGRQFSNSRSEMNVSTLELGDSALYLCASSPSGRAATNEKLFFGSGTQLSVL.

The chain couples TRBV4-1 to TRBJ2-5; D remains unclear. Trimming removed 0 bases at V and 7 bases at J, with 21 bases between. The length of the CDR3 is 17 residues. Germline CDR1 MGHRA, CDR2 YSYEKL. The CDR3 DNA follows: TGCGCCAGCAGCCAAGAAAATAGAGGATCTTCGCTGGGGACCCAGTACTTC. Translation gives CASSQENRGSSLGTQYF.

The CDR3 DNA is TGTGCCAGCAGTTTGGCAGGGGCCAACGTCCTGACTTTC. Its protein product is CASSLAGANVLTF. This chain joins TRBV12-3 or TRBV12-4 and TRBJ2-6; the D is unclear. The CDR3 consists of 13 residues. Trimming stripped 3 bases from V and 4 bases from J, with 4 bases between.

The sample holds one count of this clone. This chain uses TRBV12-5 with TRBJ2-7; D not certain. The V end was cut by 1 base, the J end by 5 bases, with 12 bases between. The CDR3 has 14 amino acids. Germline V gene lookup returns CDR1 LGHNT and CDR2 FRNRAP. CDR3 DNA: TGTGCTAGTGGTTTGGGGCGGTTAGTCGACGAGCAGTACTTC. It specifies CASGLGRLVDEQYF.

The chain links TRBV6-4 to TRBJ2-3; the D gene is possibly TRBD2 (7 bases). Trimming took off 7 bases at V and 6 bases at J, with 17 bases between the two ends. The CDR3 is made up of 14 amino acids. Germline CDR1 reads MRHNA; CDR2 reads SNTAGT. The CDR3 spells CASKRDTVFDTQYF. CDR3 in DNA: TGTGCCAGCAAGCGGGACACGGTTTTTGATACGCAGTATTTT.

This clone appeared a few times. The chain couples TRBV7-9 to TRBJ1-1; 7 nucleotides match TRBD1. The V segment lost 5 bases and the J segment 1 base; nucleotides outside the gene matches: 1. Germline V gene lookup returns CDR1 SEHNR and CDR2 FQNEAQ (reference sequence). CDR3 length equals 13 residues. The CDR3 loop is CASSRQGNTEAFF. The CDR3 DNA sequence: TGTGCCAGCAGCCGACAGGGGAACACTGAAGCTTTCTTT.

This clone was recorded a few times. The CDR3 reads CASSFGDRARDTQYF. The CDR3 nucleotides read TGTGCCAGCAGCTTTGGGGACAGGGCTAGAGATACGCAGTATTTT. This chain uses TRBV5-6 with TRBJ2-3, with 9 bases aligning to TRBD1. The CDR3 totals 15 residues. Germline V gives CDR1 SGHDT, CDR2 YYEEEE. The J segment lost 5 bases and the V segment lost 2 bases, leaving 6 bases of the junction unmatched.

This clone was picked up one time. The J gene is TRBJ2-5, the V gene TRBV2, with 7 bases aligning to TRBD1. The junction had 12 bases not matched to a gene; V was cut back by 8 bases and J by 6 bases. The germline V gene has CDR1 SNHLY and CDR2 FYNNEI. The CDR3 has 14 residues. The CDR3 DNA is TGTGCCAGCGCGCGGACAGGAGTCCTGCAGACCCAGTACTTC. Amino acid sequence: CASARTGVLQTQYF.

The CDR3 nucleotides are TGTGCCAGCTCCCGACAGAGCCCTTCTATGAACACTGAAGCTTTCTTT. Translation gives CASSRQSPSMNTEAFF. The chain combines TRBV18 with TRBJ1-1, with D maybe TRBD1 (5 bases). V was clipped by 6 bases and J by 0 bases, with 17 bases between them. Germline-derived CDR1 and CDR2 are KGHSH and LQKENI. The CDR3 runs to 16 residues.

This chain connects TRBV28 to TRBJ2-7, with 11 bases that match TRBD1. This CDR3 has 15 amino acids. Germline lookup yields CDR1 MDHEN and CDR2 SYDVKM. The ends lost 5 bases at V and 5 bases at J; junction bases unmatched: 8. This chain's CDR3 is CASSPEGQGAHEQYF. CDR3 bases: TGTGCCAGCAGTCCTGAAGGACAGGGGGCCCACGAGCAGTACTTC.

This chain uses TRBV15 with TRBJ1-2, with D possibly being TRBD1 (5 bases). The germline V and J ends were trimmed by 7 bases and 7 bases, with 22 bases remaining between them. The germline V gene has CDR1 LNHNV and CDR2 YYDKDF (reference sequence). The CDR3 is made up of 15 amino acids. The DNA for the CDR3 is TGTGCCACCACCACGGGGGGTTTGGTATATGGTGGCTACACCTTC. It specifies CATTTGGLVYGGYTF.

This clone appeared once. V gene TRBV7-2 combines with J gene TRBJ1-4; D ambiguous. The germline V gene encodes CDR1 SGHTA and CDR2 FQGNSA. The CDR3 runs to 14 residues. V lost 2 bases to trimming and J lost 1 base, with 5 bases between them. CDR3 sequence: CASSLSVTNEKLFF. DNA for the CDR3: TGTGCCAGCAGCTTATCAGTAACTAATGAAAAACTGTTTTTT.

This rearrangement joins TRBV10-3 to TRBJ1-2; no reliable D call. Germline V lookup: CDR1 ENHRY, CDR2 SYGVKD. Trimming took off 7 bases at V and 8 bases at J, with 11 bases between the two ends. The CDR3 length is 11 residues. This CDR3 is CAITREGGYTF. The CDR3 DNA follows: TGTGCCATCACGAGGGAAGGCGGCTACACCTTC.

CDR3 nucleotide sequence: TGTGCCAGCAGCCAAGGCGGGACCACAGGGGGCATGAATAAACTGTTTTTT. Amino acid sequence: CASSQGGTTGGMNKLFF. This chain joins TRBV4-2 and TRBJ1-4, with TRBD1 matching over 9 bases. Trimming took 1 base from V and 11 from J; bases not matched to a gene: 14. CDR1 LGHNA and CDR2 YNFKEQ come from the germline V gene. CDR3 size: 17 residues.

The J gene is TRBJ1-4, the V gene TRBV28, with 7 bases aligning to TRBD1. The length of the CDR3 is 14 residues. Germline lookup yields CDR1 MDHEN and CDR2 SYDVKM. With 8 bases clipped from V and 4 bases from J, the junction kept 7 bases outside the gene matches. CDR3 residues: CASVRGGINEKLFF. CDR3 nucleotides: TGTGCCAGCGTCCGAGGGGGCATTAATGAAAAACTGTTTTTT.